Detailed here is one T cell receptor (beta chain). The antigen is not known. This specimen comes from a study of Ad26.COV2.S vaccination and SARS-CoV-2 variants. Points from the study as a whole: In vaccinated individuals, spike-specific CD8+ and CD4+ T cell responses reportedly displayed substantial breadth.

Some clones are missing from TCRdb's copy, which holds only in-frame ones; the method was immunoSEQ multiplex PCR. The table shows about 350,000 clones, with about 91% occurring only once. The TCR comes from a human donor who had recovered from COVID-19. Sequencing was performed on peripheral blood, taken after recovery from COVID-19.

The CDR3 DNA sequence: TGTGCCAGCAGTGCGGAGGCGAACACTGAAGCTTTCTTT. It codes for CASSAEANTEAFF. The chain couples TRBV6-4 to TRBJ1-1; the D is unclear. Trimming took off 4 bases at V and 1 base at J, with 7 bases between the two ends. CDR3 length equals 13 residues. Germline lookup yields CDR1 MRHNA and CDR2 SNTAGT.